The rows below give T cell receptor beta chains drawn from one sample of a study of identifying expanded T cells in peripheral blood. Libraries were prepared by immunoSEQ multiplex PCR; TCRdb keeps only in-frame clonotypes and omits some of them. This table has approximately 92,000 clones, about 85% appearing once. The source material was blood. All receptors come from a person between 18 and 75 years old in good health. The CDR3 runs from the conserved cysteine through the conserved F or W. D genes are given only for firm matches. Only some rows state a clone size, as once, few, many or a class for expanded clones.

D gene	clone size	J gene	V gene	CDR3 DNA	CDR3 protein
.	.	TRBJ1-2	TRBV7-9	TGTGCCAGCAGCCCGGACTTGGGGTTCTATGGCTACACCTTC	CASSPDLGFYGYTF
.	few	TRBJ1-6	TRBV4-3	TGCGCCAGCAGCCAAGACGGGGGAAATTCACCCCTCCACTTT	CASSQDGGNSPLHF
TRBD1	.	TRBJ1-2	TRBV7-2	TGTGCCAGCAGCTTAGCGGGGATAACAGGGGGCGGAGGCTACACCTTC	CASSLAGITGGGGYTF
.	.	TRBJ2-7	TRBV9	TGTGCCAGCAGCGTAGAGCTGGGGGGCTCCTACGAGCAGTACTTC	CASSVELGGSYEQYF
.	few	TRBJ1-2	TRBV30	TGTGCCTGGAGTCTCCACATTAACTATGGCTACACCTTC	CAWSLHINYGYTF
.	.	TRBJ2-1	TRBV5-1	TGCGCCAGCAGCCCGACAGTCAACTCCTACAATGAGCAGTTCTTC	CASSPTVNSYNEQFF
.	.	TRBJ1-2	TRBV21-1	TGTGCCAGCAGCAAGACGATATTGAGGGCTAACTATGGCTACACCTTC	CASSKTILRANYGYTF
.	.	TRBJ2-7	TRBV2	TGTGCCAGCAGTGATGGCATGTACGAGCAGTACTTC	CASSDGMYEQYF
.	.	TRBJ1-1	TRBV4-1	TGCGCCAGCAGCCGGGGCCAGGGGCCATTTACTGAAGCTTTCTTT	CASSRGQGPFTEAFF
.	.	TRBJ1-1	TRBV5-6	TGTGCCAGCAGCACCGGGCGGCGGGAGATTGAAGCTTTCTTT	CASSTGRREIEAFF
.	.	TRBJ2-5	TRBV11-2	TGTGCCAGCAGCTCCGCCCAGTTAGAGACCCAGTACTTC	CASSSAQLETQYF
.	.	TRBJ1-1	TRBV13	TGTGCCAGCAGCCCCCCCAACAGGATGAACACTGAAGCTTTCTTT	CASSPPNRMNTEAFF
.	.	TRBJ2-7	TRBV7-2	TGTGCCAGCAGCTTAGCTTACGGGGGACCCTACGAGCAGTACTTC	CASSLAYGGPYEQYF
.	.	TRBJ1-4	TRBV5-1	TGCGCCAGCAGCGTGACGGGGTTTACTAATGAAAAACTGTTTTTT	CASSVTGFTNEKLFF
TRBD1	.	TRBJ1-2	TRBV13	TGTGCCAGCAGCGTCACACGTCCCACCGGGACAGGGGGTGGCTACACCTTC	CASSVTRPTGTGGGYTF
.	.	TRBJ1-2	TRBV11-2	TGTGCCAGCAGCTTATCAGGTGGAAGTGGGGAAGGCTACACCTTC	CASSLSGGSGEGYTF
TRBD1	.	TRBJ2-3	TRBV19	TGTGCCAGTAGTATCCCCTCGACAGGGGGCTATAGAGATACGCAGTATTTT	CASSIPSTGGYRDTQYF
TRBD1	.	TRBJ1-5	TRBV9	TGTGCCAGCAGCGTAACAGGGACAGGGCTTCAGCCCCAGCATTTT	CASSVTGTGLQPQHF
.	.	TRBJ1-5	TRBV5-6	TGTGCCAGCAGCTTTGGGACCGCCGATCAGCCCCAGCATTTT	CASSFGTADQPQHF
.	.	TRBJ2-3	TRBV5-4	TGTGCCAGCAGCAATATACCTTTAAAGAGCACAGATACGCAGTATTTT	CASSNIPLKSTDTQYF
.	.	TRBJ1-2	TRBV4-3	TGCGCCAGCAGCCAAGAGTTAGCAGCTAACTATGGCTACACCTTC	CASSQELAANYGYTF
TRBD1	.	TRBJ1-4	TRBV2	TGTGCCAGTGGGACAGGGGTTAGAAAACTGTTTTTT	CASGTGVRKLFF
TRBD1	.	TRBJ2-5	TRBV7-2	TGTGCCAGCAGCTTCGAGGGGGCAGGGGGTCAAGAGACCCAGTACTTC	CASSFEGAGGQETQYF
.	few	TRBJ1-2	TRBV27	TGTGCCAGCAGTCCGACGCCAGGGACCTATGGCTACACCTTC	CASSPTPGTYGYTF